This T cell receptor beta chain was identified in a study of T cells in Graves' hyperthyroidism and ophthalmopathy. The CDR3 loop spans 18 amino acids. Looked up from germline, CDR1 is LGHDT and CDR2 is YNNKEL (reference sequence). The trim removed 4 bases at V and 0 bases at J, leaving 13 bases unmatched. This clonotype was seen a few times. Diagnostic decisions used clinical symptoms, serum thyroxine and TRAb, thyroid ultrasound and orbital computed tomography. Drawn at first hyperthyroidism diagnosis, the blood sample preceded any ophthalmopathy symptoms. RNA transcripts were the template for amplifying TCR beta CDR3 regions. TCR CDR3 regions were first amplified by RT-PCR with HTBI primers. Via MiXCR, TCRdb re-called the multiplex PCR reads, giving one row per CDR3 protein. The sample carries approximately 620,000 distinct CDR3 sequences, around 14% recorded once.

V and J are TRBV3-1 and TRBJ2-5, with 8 bases aligning to TRBD1. The clonotype originates from a woman aged 25 to 39 with Graves' hyperthyroidism that later progressed to Graves' ophthalmopathy. Sequencing was done on a sample of blood. In DNA form, the CDR3 reads TGTGCCAGCAGCCTATACGAGGACAGGGTTCGGAACCAAGAGACCCAGTACTTC. It codes for CASSLYEDRVRNQETQYF.